The 21 T cell receptor beta chains in this list originate from one sample, sequenced in a study of long-term antiretroviral therapy in people with HIV. Survey level was the resolution at which the v3.0 immunoSEQ assay ran. Profiling relied on immunoSEQ multiplex PCR, and the TCRdb table lists in-frame clones only, not all of them. The sample lists 20,000 to 25,000 clones, roughly 83% occurring once. Sample: unsorted PBMCs, taken 1.2 years after starting antiretroviral therapy. The receptors originated from a woman in her forties with HIV.

V and J are TRBV7-8 and TRBJ2-5, with TRBD2 matching over 8 bases. V lost 5 bases, J lost 4 bases, and 6 bases stayed unmatched. The CDR3 sequence is 14 residues long. Germline lookup yields CDR1 SGHVS and CDR2 FQNEAQ. CDR3 coding DNA: TGTGCCAGCAGCCCCTCGGGAGGGGGAGAGACCCAGTACTTC. It yields the protein CASSPSGGGETQYF. The variable domain in full, with the rest retrieved from reference TRBV7-8 and TRBJ2-5, is GAGVSQSPRYKVAKRGQDVALRCDPISGHVSLFWYQQALGQGPEFLTYFQNEAQLDKSGLPSDRFFAERPEGSVSTLKIQRTQQEDSAVYLCASSPSGGGETQYFGPGTRLLVL.

This rearrangement joins TRBV5-1 to TRBJ2-7; 9 bases are shared with TRBD1. The V gene end was trimmed by 3 bases and the J gene end by 1 base; junction bases not matched to a gene: 2. This CDR3 is 14 amino acids long. Germline V CDR1 and CDR2: SGHRS, YFSETQ. Here the CDR3 reads CASSSGQGSYEQYF. The DNA of the CDR3 is TGCGCCAGCAGCTCCGGACAGGGGTCCTACGAGCAGTACTTC. The complete variable domain, with remaining parts taken from reference TRBV5-1 and TRBJ2-7, reads KAGVTQTPRYLIKTRGQQVTLSCSPISGHRSVSWYQQTPGQGLQFLFEYFSETQRNKGNFPGRFSGRQFSNSRSEMNVSTLELGDSALYLCASSSGQGSYEQYFGPGTRLTVT.

The V call is TRBV7-9, the J call TRBJ1-2; the D gene is possibly TRBD1 (6 bases). The CDR3 loop spans 13 amino acids. V shed 5 bases and J shed 4 bases, with 11 bases lying between them. Per the germline V gene, CDR1 is SEHNR and CDR2 is FQNEAQ (reference sequence). The CDR3 region is CASSPDSSYGYTF. The CDR3 bases are TGTGCCAGCAGCCCGGACAGCTCCTATGGCTACACCTTC. The full variable domain, in which reference TRBV7-9 and TRBJ1-2 provide the parts outside the CDR3, is DTGVSQNPRHKITKRGQNVTFRCDPISEHNRLYWYRQTLGQGPEFLTYFQNEAQLEKSRLLSDRFSAERPKGSFSTLEIQRTEQGDSAMYLCASSPDSSYGYTFGSGTRLTVV.

The chain employs TRBV5-5 and TRBJ1-2; 9 bases are a match to TRBD1. Per the germline V gene, CDR1 is SGHKS and CDR2 is YYEKEE (reference sequence). After removal of 1 base from V and 6 bases from J, the junction contained 10 bases not matched to a gene. The CDR3 length is 16 residues. Here the CDR3 DNA reads TGTGCCAGCAGCTTGCTTCTACAAGGGACAGGGCATGGCTACACCTTC. Protein sequence: CASSLLLQGTGHGYTF.

V usage is TRBV4-1 and J usage is TRBJ1-1; TRBD1 matches at 8 bases. CDR1 and CDR2 from the germline V gene are MGHRA and YSYEKL. The junction had 10 bases not matched to a gene; V was cut back by 3 bases and J by 7 bases. The length of the CDR3 is 15 residues. DNA for the CDR3: TGCGCCAGCAGCCATCCAGAGGACAGGGATGTTGAAGCTTTCTTT. It encodes CASSHPEDRDVEAFF.

The chain has TRBV19 and TRBJ2-7; possible D gene TRBD2, 5 bases. With 3 bases removed from V and 2 bases from J, the gap between germline ends came to 14 bases. The CDR3 length is 15 residues. The germline gives CDR1 LNHDA, CDR2 SQIVND (reference sequence). CDR3 DNA: TGTGCCAGTAGTATTCTCGCGACGGAGGCCTACGAGCAGTACTTC. Residues: CASSILATEAYEQYF.

The CDR3: CASSYSTLADTGELFF. DNA for the CDR3: TGTGCCAGCAGTTACTCGACACTAGCGGACACCGGGGAGCTGTTTTTT. The rearrangement uses TRBV6-6 and TRBJ2-2; 8 bases fit TRBD2. The V gene end was trimmed by 0 bases and the J gene end by 3 bases; junction bases not matched to a gene: 3. The CDR3 has 16 residues. CDR1 MNHNY and CDR2 SVGAGI come from the germline V gene (reference sequence).

The J gene is TRBJ2-1, the V gene TRBV7-2; D may correspond to TRBD1 or TRBD2 (5 bases each). Germline CDR1 is SGHTA and CDR2 is FQGNSA. The CDR3 is 15 amino acids. Deletions cut 5 bases from V and 2 bases from J, with 13 bases between. The CDR3 loop reads CASSPLMGPYNEQFF. The CDR3 DNA reads TGTGCCAGCAGCCCATTAATGGGACCCTACAATGAGCAGTTCTTC.

The chain recombines TRBV5-1 with TRBJ2-5, with TRBD2 identical over 7 bases. Germline lookup yields CDR1 SGHRS and CDR2 YFSETQ. The V and J ends lost 4 bases and 2 bases, in that order; junction bases with no gene match: 5. This CDR3 is 14 amino acids long. This CDR3 is CASSEPSGQETQYF. For the CDR3, the DNA is TGCGCCAGCAGCGAACCTAGCGGACAAGAGACCCAGTACTTC.

For the CDR3, the DNA is TGTGCCAGCAGATCCCCCGGGACACTCTCTGGAAACACCATATATTTT. This translates into CASRSPGTLSGNTIYF. The chain employs TRBV7-9 and TRBJ1-3; the D gene is possibly TRBD1 (6 bases). The CDR3 runs 16 residues. Germline values: CDR1 SEHNR, CDR2 FQNEAQ (reference sequence). Trimming cost V 6 bases and J 0 bases, with 15 bases left between them.

J is TRBJ2-2 and V is TRBV25-1, with a possible D match to TRBD2 (6 bases). CDR1 MGHDK and CDR2 SYGVNS come from the germline V gene. The CDR3 runs 15 residues. Trimming removed 2 bases from V and 5 bases from J, with 12 bases in between. The CDR3 loop reads CASSENGRGTGELFF. The CDR3 coding sequence is TGTGCCAGCAGTGAAAATGGGCGGGGTACCGGGGAGCTGTTTTTT.

This rearrangement joins TRBV10-3 to TRBJ1-4; D is possibly TRBD1 (6 bases). The germline V gene encodes CDR1 ENHRY and CDR2 SYGVKD. V lost 0 bases and J 5 bases, leaving 25 bases between the germline ends. The length of the CDR3 is 20 residues. The CDR3 sequence is CAISESGQLDGAETNEKLFF. In DNA form, the CDR3 reads TGTGCCATCAGTGAGTCCGGACAGTTGGATGGGGCAGAAACAAATGAAAAACTGTTTTTT.

The chain combines TRBV19 with TRBJ2-3, with 9 bases fitting TRBD2. The V gene end was trimmed by 0 bases and the J gene end by 1 base; junction bases not matched to a gene: 2. This CDR3 is built from 16 residues. In germline, CDR1 is LNHDA, CDR2 SQIVND (reference sequence). The CDR3 region has the DNA TGTGCCAGTAGTATAGAGCGACTAGCGGGCACAGATACGCAGTATTTT. This sequence encodes CASSIERLAGTDTQYF.

The chain couples TRBV28 to TRBJ1-1; 7 bases map to TRBD1. CDR3 size: 14 residues. V shed 4 bases, J shed 3 bases, and the junction held 5 bases outside the gene matches. The germline gives CDR1 MDHEN, CDR2 SYDVKM. The CDR3 nucleotides are TGTGCCAGCAGTTCGACAGGGATGGACACTGAAGCTTTCTTT. It translates to CASSSTGMDTEAFF.

This clone showed up just a few times. The chain has TRBV2 and TRBJ1-2; TRBD1 might be the D (5 bases). Trimming took 6 bases from V and 4 from J, leaving 12 bases between them. This CDR3 region has 13 residues. Germline loops: CDR1 SNHLY, CDR2 FYNNEI. Here the CDR3 reads CASRVEGSYGYTF. The CDR3 nucleotides are TGTGCCAGCAGAGTGGAGGGGAGCTATGGCTACACCTTC.

V gene TRBV18 combines with J gene TRBJ2-3; a possible D gene is TRBD1 (6 bases). V shed 6 bases and J shed 3 bases, with 13 bases lying between them. The CDR3 is made up of 14 amino acids. CDR1 and CDR2 from the germline V gene are KGHSH and LQKENI. DNA for the CDR3: TGTGCCAGCTCGACAGGCACTGAAACAGATACGCAGTATTTT. Translation gives CASSTGTETDTQYF.

J is TRBJ2-1 and V is TRBV7-8; D is possibly TRBD2 (6 bases). Trimming took off 0 bases at V and 1 base at J, with 7 bases between the two ends. Germline V gene lookup returns CDR1 SGHVS and CDR2 FQNEAQ. The CDR3 consists of 15 residues. For the CDR3, the DNA is TGTGCCAGCAGCTTAGCTGCGGGATCCTACAATGAGCAGTTCTTC. Amino acids: CASSLAAGSYNEQFF.

The chain carries TRBV5-4 and TRBJ2-5; a weak D match, TRBD1 (5 bases). This CDR3 contains 14 residues. The V and J ends lost 5 bases and 5 bases respectively, with 16 bases between them. Germline assignment: CDR1 SGHNT and CDR2 YYREEE (reference sequence). CDR3 DNA: TGTGCCAGCAGTCCCTCATCAGGGTATGAGACCCAGTACTTC. Residues: CASSPSSGYETQYF.

Written as DNA, the CDR3 is TGCAGCGTTGAAGGAACCGAATACAATGAGCAGTTCTTC. This gives the protein CSVEGTEYNEQFF. The chain is built from TRBV29-1 and TRBJ2-1, with D hard to call. This CDR3 has 13 residues. Trimming removed 1 base from V and 4 bases from J, with 8 bases in between. Germline CDR1 is SQVTM and CDR2 is ANQGSEA.

The J gene is TRBJ1-5, the V gene TRBV19, with D unresolved. V lost 7 bases, J lost 0 bases, and 13 bases lay in between. Per the germline V gene, CDR1 is LNHDA and CDR2 is SQIVND (reference sequence). CDR3 size: 15 residues. For the CDR3, the DNA is TGTGCCAGTAATCCAGGAATCTATAGCAATCAGCCCCAGCATTTT. This translates into CASNPGIYSNQPQHF.

The V call is TRBV9, the J call TRBJ2-1; TRBD1 matches 7 bases. Germline CDR1 SGDLS, CDR2 YYNGEE. The V and J ends lost 4 bases and 0 bases, in that order; junction bases with no gene match: 7. The CDR3 extends over 16 amino acids. As DNA, the CDR3 is TGTGCCAGCAGCCCCCAGACAGGGAGCTCCTACAATGAGCAGTTCTTC. This translates into CASSPQTGSSYNEQFF.